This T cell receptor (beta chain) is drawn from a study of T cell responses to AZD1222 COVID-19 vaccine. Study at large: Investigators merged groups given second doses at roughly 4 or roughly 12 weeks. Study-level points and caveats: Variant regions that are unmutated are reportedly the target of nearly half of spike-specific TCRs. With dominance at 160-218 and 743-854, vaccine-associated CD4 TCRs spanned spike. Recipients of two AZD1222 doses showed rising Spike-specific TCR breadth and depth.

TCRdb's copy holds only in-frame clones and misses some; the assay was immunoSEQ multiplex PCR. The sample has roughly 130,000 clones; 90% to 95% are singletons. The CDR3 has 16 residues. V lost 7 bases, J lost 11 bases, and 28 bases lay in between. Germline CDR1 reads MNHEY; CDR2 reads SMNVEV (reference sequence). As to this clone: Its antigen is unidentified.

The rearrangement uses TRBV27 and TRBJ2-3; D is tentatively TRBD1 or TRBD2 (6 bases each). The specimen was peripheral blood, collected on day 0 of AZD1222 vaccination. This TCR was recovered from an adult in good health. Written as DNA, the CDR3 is TGTGCCAGCAAAAGACGCTGGGGGGCCGGGGCCGTCGAGCAGTATTTT. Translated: CASKRRWGAGAVEQYF.